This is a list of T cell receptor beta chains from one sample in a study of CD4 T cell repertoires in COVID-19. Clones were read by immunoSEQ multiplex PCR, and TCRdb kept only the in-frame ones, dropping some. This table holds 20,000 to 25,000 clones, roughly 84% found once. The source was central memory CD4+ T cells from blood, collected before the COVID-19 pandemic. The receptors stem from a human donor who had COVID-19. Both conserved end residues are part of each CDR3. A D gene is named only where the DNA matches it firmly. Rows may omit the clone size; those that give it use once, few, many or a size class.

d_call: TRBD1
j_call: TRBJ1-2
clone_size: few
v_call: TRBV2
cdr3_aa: CASGQGREGYTF
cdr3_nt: TGTGCCAGCGGACAGGGTCGAGAGGGCTACACCTTC

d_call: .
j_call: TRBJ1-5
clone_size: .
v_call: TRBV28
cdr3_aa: CASSLGGYGGIQPQHF
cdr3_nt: TGTGCCAGCAGTCTGGGGGGGTACGGGGGGATCCAGCCCCAGCATTTT

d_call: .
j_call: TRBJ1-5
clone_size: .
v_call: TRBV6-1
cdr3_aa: CASTDGRGNQPQHF
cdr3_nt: TGTGCCAGCACCGACGGGAGGGGCAATCAGCCCCAGCATTTT

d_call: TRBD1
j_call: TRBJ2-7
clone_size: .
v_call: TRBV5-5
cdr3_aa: CASSPGQGGQYEQYF
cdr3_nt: TGTGCCAGCAGCCCCGGACAGGGGGGTCAGTACGAGCAGTACTTC

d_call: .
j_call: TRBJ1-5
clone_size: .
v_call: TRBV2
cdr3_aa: CASSEVVGGQPQHF
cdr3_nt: TGCGCCAGCAGTGAAGTAGTTGGAGGACAGCCCCAGCATTTT

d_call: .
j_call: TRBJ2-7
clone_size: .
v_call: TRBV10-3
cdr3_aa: CAIRVAESSYEQYF
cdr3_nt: TGTGCCATCAGAGTAGCGGAGAGCTCCTACGAGCAGTACTTC

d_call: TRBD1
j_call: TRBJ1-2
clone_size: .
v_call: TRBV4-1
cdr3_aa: CASSRRITGDYGYTF
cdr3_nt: TGCGCCAGCAGCCGCAGAATTACAGGGGACTATGGCTACACCTTC

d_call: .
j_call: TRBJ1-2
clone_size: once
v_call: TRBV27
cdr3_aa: CASSLYGGPNYGYTF
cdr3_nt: TGTGCCAGCAGTTTATACGGGGGTCCTAACTATGGCTACACCTTC

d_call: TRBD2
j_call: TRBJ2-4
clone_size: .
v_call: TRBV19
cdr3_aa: CASSEGTGGNIQYF
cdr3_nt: TGTGCCAGTAGTGAAGGGACGGGGGGGAACATTCAGTACTTC

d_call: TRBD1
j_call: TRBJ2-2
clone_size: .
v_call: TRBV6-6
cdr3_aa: CASRTTRDRNTGELFF
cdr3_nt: TGTGCCAGCAGAACGACCCGGGACAGAAACACCGGGGAGCTGTTTTTT

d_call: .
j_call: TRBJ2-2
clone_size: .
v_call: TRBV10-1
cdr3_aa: CASRAERGNTGELFF
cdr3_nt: TGCGCCAGCAGAGCGGAGAGAGGAAACACCGGGGAGCTGTTTTTT

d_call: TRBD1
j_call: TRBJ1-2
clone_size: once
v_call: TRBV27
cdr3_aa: CASRDRGSNYGYTF
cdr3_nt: TGTGCCAGCAGGGACAGGGGTTCCAACTATGGCTACACCTTC

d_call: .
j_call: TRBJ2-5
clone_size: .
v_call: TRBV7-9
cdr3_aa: CASSFILTGYQETQYF
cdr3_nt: TGTGCCAGCAGCTTTATCTTGACAGGCTACCAAGAGACCCAGTACTTC

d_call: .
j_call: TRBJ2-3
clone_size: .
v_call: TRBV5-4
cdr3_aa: CASSSARGEDTQYF
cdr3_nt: TGTGCCAGCAGCTCGGCGCGGGGAGAAGATACGCAGTATTTT

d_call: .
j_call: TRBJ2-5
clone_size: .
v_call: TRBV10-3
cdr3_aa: CAISEQRGSQETQYF
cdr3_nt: TGTGCCATCAGTGAACAGCGAGGGAGCCAAGAGACCCAGTACTTC

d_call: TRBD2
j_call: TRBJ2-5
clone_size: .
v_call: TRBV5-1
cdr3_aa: CASSLGGPGLAQETQYF
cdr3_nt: TGCGCCAGCAGCTTGGGTGGCCCAGGACTAGCGCAAGAGACCCAGTACTTC

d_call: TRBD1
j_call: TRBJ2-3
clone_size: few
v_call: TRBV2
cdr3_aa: CASRTGGDTQYF
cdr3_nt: TGTGCCAGCAGGACAGGGGGCGATACGCAGTATTTT

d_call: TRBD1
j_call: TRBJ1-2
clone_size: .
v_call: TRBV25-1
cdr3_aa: CASSRGSRGYTF
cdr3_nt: TGTGCCAGCAGCAGGGGGAGCCGCGGCTACACCTTC

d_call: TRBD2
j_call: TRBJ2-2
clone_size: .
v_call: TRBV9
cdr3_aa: CASSVGSSGTNTGELFF
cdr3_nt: TGTGCCAGCAGCGTGGGATCTAGCGGGACGAACACCGGGGAGCTGTTTTTT

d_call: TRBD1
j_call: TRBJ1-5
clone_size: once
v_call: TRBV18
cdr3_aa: CASSGQGGTGGQPQHF
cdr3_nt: TGTGCCAGCTCCGGACAGGGGGGCACGGGTGGGCAGCCCCAGCATTTT

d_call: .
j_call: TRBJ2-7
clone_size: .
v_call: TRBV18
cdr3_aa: CASSPPGMYEQYF
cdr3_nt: TGTGCCAGCTCACCCCCGGGAATGTACGAGCAGTACTTC

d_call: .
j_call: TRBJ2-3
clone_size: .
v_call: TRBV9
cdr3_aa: CASSVRGTDTQYF
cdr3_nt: TGTGCCAGCAGCGTGCGGGGCACAGATACGCAGTATTTT

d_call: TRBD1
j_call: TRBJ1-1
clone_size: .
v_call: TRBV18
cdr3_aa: CASSRQGSTEAFF
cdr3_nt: TGTGCCAGCTCGAGACAGGGGTCGACTGAAGCTTTCTTT

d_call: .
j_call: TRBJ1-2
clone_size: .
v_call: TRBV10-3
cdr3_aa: CAISESPEAPGSYTF
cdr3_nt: TGTGCCATCAGTGAGTCGCCGGAGGCACCCGGAAGCTACACCTTC

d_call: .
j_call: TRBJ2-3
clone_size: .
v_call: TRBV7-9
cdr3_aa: CASSFRDLRTDTQYF
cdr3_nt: TGTGCCAGCAGCTTTAGGGACTTGCGCACAGATACGCAGTATTTT

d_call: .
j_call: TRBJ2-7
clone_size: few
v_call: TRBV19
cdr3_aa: CASSIPGSYEQYF
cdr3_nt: TGTGCCAGTAGTATTCCGGGATCCTACGAGCAGTACTTC

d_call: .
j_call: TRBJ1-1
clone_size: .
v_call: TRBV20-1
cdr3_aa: CSVRGNTEAFF
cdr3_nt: TGCAGCGTCAGGGGGAACACTGAAGCTTTCTTT

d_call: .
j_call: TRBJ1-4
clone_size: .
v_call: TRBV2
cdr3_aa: CASSRTGTNEKLFF
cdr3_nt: TGTGCCAGCAGTCGGACGGGGACTAATGAAAAACTGTTTTTT

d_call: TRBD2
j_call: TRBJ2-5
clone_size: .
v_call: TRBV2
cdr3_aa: CASSTLGGGQETQYF
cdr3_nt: TGTGCCAGCAGTACCTTGGGCGGGGGACAAGAGACCCAGTACTTC

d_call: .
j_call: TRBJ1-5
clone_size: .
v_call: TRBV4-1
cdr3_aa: CASSQGQEGYQPQHF
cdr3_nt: TGCGCCAGCAGCCAAGGACAGGAAGGGTATCAGCCCCAGCATTTT

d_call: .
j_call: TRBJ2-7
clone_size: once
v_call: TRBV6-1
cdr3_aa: CASSVSTMTVSYEQYF
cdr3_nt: TGTGCCAGCAGTGTATCTACCATGACAGTCTCCTACGAGCAGTACTTC

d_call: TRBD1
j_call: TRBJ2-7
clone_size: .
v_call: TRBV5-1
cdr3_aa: CASSPTYRGSREQYF
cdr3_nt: TGCGCCAGCAGTCCGACTTACAGGGGATCACGCGAGCAGTACTTC

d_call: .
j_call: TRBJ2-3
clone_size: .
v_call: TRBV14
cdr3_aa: CASSLHTGRADTQYF
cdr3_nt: TGTGCCAGCAGCCTACATACAGGGAGGGCGGATACGCAGTATTTT

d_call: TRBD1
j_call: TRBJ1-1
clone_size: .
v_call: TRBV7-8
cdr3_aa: CASSLVLRQGTQGTEAFF
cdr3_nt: TGTGCCAGCAGCTTAGTCTTGAGACAGGGAACCCAAGGCACTGAAGCTTTCTTT

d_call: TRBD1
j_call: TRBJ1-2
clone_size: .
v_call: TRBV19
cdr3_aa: CASSGRERTGNYGYTF
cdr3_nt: TGTGCCAGTAGTGGCAGAGAGCGGACAGGAAACTATGGCTACACCTTC

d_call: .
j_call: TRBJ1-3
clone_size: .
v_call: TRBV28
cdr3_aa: CASTPSGPGNTIYF
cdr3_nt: TGTGCCAGCACCCCTAGCGGTCCTGGAAACACCATATATTTT

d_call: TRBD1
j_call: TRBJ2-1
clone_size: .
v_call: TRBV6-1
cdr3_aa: CASNPDRGAYNEQFF
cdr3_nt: TGTGCCAGCAATCCAGACAGGGGAGCCTACAATGAGCAGTTCTTC

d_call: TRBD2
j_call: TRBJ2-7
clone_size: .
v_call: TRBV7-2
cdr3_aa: CASKVAGKPSEQYF
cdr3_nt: TGTGCCAGCAAGGTAGCGGGAAAACCCTCCGAGCAGTACTTC

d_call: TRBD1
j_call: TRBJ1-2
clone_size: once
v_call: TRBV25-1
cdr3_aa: CASSVSGTGARYGYTF
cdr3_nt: TGTGCCAGCAGTGTATCCGGGACAGGGGCCCGTTATGGCTACACCTTC

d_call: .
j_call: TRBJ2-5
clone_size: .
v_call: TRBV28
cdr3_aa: CASSSGEVRTQYF
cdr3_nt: TGTGCCAGCAGTTCCGGAGAGGTTCGGACCCAGTACTTC

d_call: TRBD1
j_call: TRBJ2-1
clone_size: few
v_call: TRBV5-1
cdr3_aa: CASGDPGGNEQFF
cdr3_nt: TGCGCCAGTGGGGACCCAGGGGGAAATGAGCAGTTCTTC

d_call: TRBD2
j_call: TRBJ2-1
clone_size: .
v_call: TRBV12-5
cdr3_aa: CASGGLAGGSYNEQFF
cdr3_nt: TGTGCTAGTGGTGGTCTAGCGGGGGGCTCCTACAATGAGCAGTTCTTC

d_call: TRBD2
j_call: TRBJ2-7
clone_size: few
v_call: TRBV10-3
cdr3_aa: CAISGKLADYEQYF
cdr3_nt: TGTGCCATCAGTGGGAAGCTAGCGGATTACGAGCAGTACTTC

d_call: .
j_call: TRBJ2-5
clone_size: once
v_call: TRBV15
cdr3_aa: CATSPHFPSRQETQYF
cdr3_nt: TGTGCCACCAGCCCTCATTTTCCTAGCCGGCAAGAGACCCAGTACTTC

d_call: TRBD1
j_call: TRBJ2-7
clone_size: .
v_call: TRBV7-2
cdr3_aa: CASSLRAGTGYEQYF
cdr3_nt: TGTGCCAGCAGCTTAAGGGCAGGGACAGGCTACGAGCAGTACTTC

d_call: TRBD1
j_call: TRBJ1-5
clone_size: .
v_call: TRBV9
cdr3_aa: CASSLGQGNQPQHF
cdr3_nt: TGTGCCAGCAGCCTGGGACAGGGGAATCAGCCCCAGCATTTT

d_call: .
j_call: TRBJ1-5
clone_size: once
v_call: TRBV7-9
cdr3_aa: CASSLSTANQPQHF
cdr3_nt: TGTGCCAGCAGCTTATCGACAGCCAATCAGCCCCAGCATTTT

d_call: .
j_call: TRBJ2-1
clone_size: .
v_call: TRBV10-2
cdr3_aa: CASSGGGDQFF
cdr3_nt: TGCGCCAGCAGCGGAGGGGGGGATCAATTCTTC

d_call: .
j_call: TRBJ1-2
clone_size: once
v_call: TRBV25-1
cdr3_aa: CASSGQSKAYGYTF
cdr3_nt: TGTGCCAGCAGCGGACAGTCGAAGGCCTATGGCTACACCTTC

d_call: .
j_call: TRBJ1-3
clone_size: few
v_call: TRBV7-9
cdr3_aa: CASSLDGTTIDTIYF
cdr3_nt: TGTGCCAGCAGCTTAGACGGGACTACGATAGACACCATATATTTT

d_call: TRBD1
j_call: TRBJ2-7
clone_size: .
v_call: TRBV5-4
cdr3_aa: CASSRTGTHEQYF
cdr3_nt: TGTGCCAGCAGTCGGACAGGGACCCACGAGCAGTACTTC

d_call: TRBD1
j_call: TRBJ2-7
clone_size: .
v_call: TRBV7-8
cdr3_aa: CASRPGEGGTYEQYF
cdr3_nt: TGTGCCAGCAGACCAGGGGAAGGGGGCACCTACGAGCAGTACTTC

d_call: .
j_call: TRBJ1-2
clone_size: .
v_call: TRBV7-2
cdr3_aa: CASSLDSGDQGYTF
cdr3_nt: TGTGCCAGCAGCTTAGACTCAGGGGATCAAGGCTACACCTTC

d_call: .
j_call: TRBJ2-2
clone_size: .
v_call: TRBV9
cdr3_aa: CASSFRPGAGELFF
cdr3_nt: TGTGCCAGCAGCTTTCGACCAGGGGCCGGGGAGCTGTTTTTT

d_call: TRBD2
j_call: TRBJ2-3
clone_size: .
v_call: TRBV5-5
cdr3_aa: CASSFWAGGPYGTDTQYF
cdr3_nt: TGTGCCAGCAGCTTCTGGGCGGGAGGGCCATACGGCACAGATACGCAGTATTTT

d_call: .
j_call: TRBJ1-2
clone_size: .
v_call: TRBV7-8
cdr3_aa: CASSLSTVQANYGYTF
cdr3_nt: TGTGCCAGCAGCTTGAGCACGGTTCAAGCTAACTATGGCTACACCTTC

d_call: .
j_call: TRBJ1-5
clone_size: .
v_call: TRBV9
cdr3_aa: CASSAETVNQPQHF
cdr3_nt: TGTGCCAGCAGCGCAGAGACAGTCAATCAGCCCCAGCATTTT

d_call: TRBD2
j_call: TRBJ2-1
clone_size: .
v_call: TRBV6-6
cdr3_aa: CASRPLAGSYNEQFF
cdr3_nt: TGTGCCAGCAGACCTCTAGCGGGTTCCTACAATGAGCAGTTCTTC

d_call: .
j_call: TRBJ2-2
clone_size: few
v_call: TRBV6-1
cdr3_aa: CASSPRGTNTGELFF
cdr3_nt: TGTGCCAGCAGCCCACGGGGGACGAACACCGGGGAGCTGTTTTTT

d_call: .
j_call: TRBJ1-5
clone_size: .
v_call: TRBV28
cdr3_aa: CASSSPSEPQHF
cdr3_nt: TGTGCCAGCAGTTCCCCCAGCGAGCCCCAGCATTTT